The sequence of this TCR beta chain was determined in a study of cytomegalovirus exposure and HLA in healthy donors. V dropped 0 bases and J dropped 4; count of bases not matched to a gene: 6. The CDR3 contains 15 residues. Germline V gene data show CDR1 as MGHRA and CDR2 as YSYEKL. Sequencing used immunoSEQ multiplex PCR; TCRdb keeps in-frame clones, though not all of them. The sample consists of approximately 170,000 clones, 85% of them appearing once. The TCR was taken from a young man in good health and CMV-seropositive. Sequenced input: PBMCs. The chain joins TRBV4-1 to TRBJ2-7, with 7 bases lining up with TRBD2. CDR3 in amino acids: CASSQDDGLGYEQYF. In nucleotides, the CDR3 is TGCGCCAGCAGCCAAGACGACGGACTAGGGTACGAGCAGTACTTC.